These T cell receptor beta chains were read from a single sample in a study of cytomegalovirus exposure and HLA in healthy donors. Clones were sequenced by immunoSEQ multiplex PCR, and TCRdb holds only the in-frame ones, with some missing. Counted here are approximately 150,000 clones, approximately 80% occurring once; the ten biggest clones make up 2% to 3%. The sequencing input was PBMCs. The receptors were sampled from a woman aged 40 to 50 in good health and CMV-seropositive. The conserved cysteine and the conserved F or W are not part of the CDR3 here. A D gene is named only where the DNA matches it firmly.

CDR3 length: 12
V gene: TRBV2
D gene: NA
CDR3 protein: ASSFSGALNEQF

CDR3 length: 10
V gene: TRBV19
D gene: NA
CDR3 protein: ASSFPTGELF

CDR3 length: 14
V gene: TRBV27
D gene: NA
CDR3 protein: ASSFGQGAGANVLT

CDR3 length: 13
V gene: TRBV6-5
D gene: NA
CDR3 protein: ASSYSLAMNTEAF

CDR3 length: 15
V gene: TRBV19
D gene: TRBD1
CDR3 protein: ASSVWTGTGFYNEQF

CDR3 length: 13
V gene: TRBV4-2
D gene: TRBD1
CDR3 protein: ASSQEGQGAQPQH

CDR3 length: 14
V gene: TRBV5-6
D gene: NA
CDR3 protein: ASSPNSWGPSTEAF

CDR3 length: 13
V gene: TRBV5-4
D gene: NA
CDR3 protein: ASSLRAGSTDTQY

CDR3 length: 13
V gene: TRBV18
D gene: NA
CDR3 protein: ASFQAWGQNTEAF

CDR3 length: 14
V gene: TRBV11-2
D gene: NA
CDR3 protein: ASSGGRDYQGWTQY

CDR3 length: 12
V gene: TRBV7-2
D gene: NA
CDR3 protein: ASSSDSGTYEQY

CDR3 length: 12
V gene: TRBV19
D gene: NA
CDR3 protein: ASSRQTYNSPLH

CDR3 length: 12
V gene: TRBV6-6
D gene: NA
CDR3 protein: ASAKRAGNTEAF

CDR3 length: 13
V gene: TRBV11-2
D gene: NA
CDR3 protein: ASTLMDTGANVLT

CDR3 length: 11
V gene: TRBV25-1
D gene: NA
CDR3 protein: ASSGRQTSEQF

CDR3 length: 10
V gene: TRBV6-1
D gene: NA
CDR3 protein: ASSEPAAGYT

CDR3 length: 13
V gene: TRBV18
D gene: TRBD2
CDR3 protein: ASSPPGLAGGEQF

CDR3 length: 14
V gene: TRBV5-6
D gene: TRBD1
CDR3 protein: ASSGLGQGKDEKLF

CDR3 length: 14
V gene: TRBV7-9
D gene: NA
CDR3 protein: ASSLDGALSYNEQF

CDR3 length: 10
V gene: TRBV4-3
D gene: NA
CDR3 protein: ASSQDFREQF

CDR3 length: 12
V gene: TRBV14
D gene: NA
CDR3 protein: ASSMEADHYEQY

CDR3 length: 12
V gene: TRBV2
D gene: NA
CDR3 protein: ASSVERDTGELF

CDR3 length: 13
V gene: TRBV5-5
D gene: TRBD1
CDR3 protein: ASSPTGTGDYEQY

CDR3 length: 15
V gene: TRBV5-4
D gene: TRBD1
CDR3 protein: ASSSPPGTGVNYEQY

CDR3 length: 13
V gene: TRBV6-1
D gene: TRBD1
CDR3 protein: ASSERDRGYNEQF

CDR3 length: 14
V gene: TRBV21-1
D gene: NA
CDR3 protein: ASSSKTRGENYEQY

CDR3 length: 11
V gene: TRBV9
D gene: NA
CDR3 protein: ASSVAATGEAF

CDR3 length: 12
V gene: TRBV7-9
D gene: NA
CDR3 protein: ASNTGGAYNEQF

CDR3 length: 13
V gene: TRBV6-5
D gene: NA
CDR3 protein: ASSYWDSLGETQY

CDR3 length: 12
V gene: TRBV30
D gene: NA
CDR3 protein: AWRGQGNAYEQY

CDR3 length: 14
V gene: TRBV7-9
D gene: TRBD1
CDR3 protein: SSSLFGDRGINEQY

CDR3 length: 14
V gene: TRBV7-8
D gene: TRBD2
CDR3 protein: ASSRGLAEGTDTQY

CDR3 length: 11
V gene: TRBV30
D gene: TRBD1
CDR3 protein: AWTTGRASPLH

CDR3 length: 15
V gene: TRBV13
D gene: TRBD2
CDR3 protein: ASSLGGTSGRTDTQY

CDR3 length: 13
V gene: TRBV5-4
D gene: TRBD1
CDR3 protein: ASSLNRGYNSPLH

CDR3 length: 12
V gene: TRBV28
D gene: TRBD1
CDR3 protein: ASRGQGSSYEQY

CDR3 length: 17
V gene: TRBV28
D gene: TRBD1
CDR3 protein: ASSLSHTGEVFGYSPLH

CDR3 length: 12
V gene: TRBV4-1
D gene: NA
CDR3 protein: ASSLGQNTGELF

CDR3 length: 14
V gene: TRBV6-5
D gene: TRBD1
CDR3 protein: ASSYSGTGGPGTQY

CDR3 length: 14
V gene: TRBV27
D gene: TRBD2
CDR3 protein: ASRHQLAGGLYEQF

CDR3 length: 14
V gene: TRBV14
D gene: NA
CDR3 protein: ASSPRVAQFTDTQY

CDR3 length: 11
V gene: TRBV28
D gene: TRBD2
CDR3 protein: AGSGGGTDTQY

CDR3 length: 13
V gene: TRBV6-1
D gene: TRBD1
CDR3 protein: ASNTGGRGHTEAF

CDR3 length: 13
V gene: TRBV6-5
D gene: NA
CDR3 protein: ASSYSGRGDQPQH

CDR3 length: 14
V gene: TRBV9
D gene: TRBD1
CDR3 protein: ASSGTGTGGTGELF

CDR3 length: 15
V gene: TRBV5-8
D gene: TRBD2
CDR3 protein: ASSLEGTSGPTGELF

CDR3 length: 13
V gene: TRBV7-9
D gene: NA
CDR3 protein: ASSLPGLVGDEQF

CDR3 length: 12
V gene: TRBV7-2
D gene: TRBD2
CDR3 protein: ASSLLAGGGEQY

CDR3 length: 10
V gene: TRBV6-6
D gene: TRBD1
CDR3 protein: ASSDRGEGYT

CDR3 length: 13
V gene: TRBV4-3
D gene: NA
CDR3 protein: ASSQDGGYNYGYT

CDR3 length: 14
V gene: TRBV28
D gene: TRBD2
CDR3 protein: ASSLPTAGLTDTQY

CDR3 length: 13
V gene: TRBV5-1
D gene: NA
CDR3 protein: ASSPGGAGNTEAF

CDR3 length: 12
V gene: TRBV18
D gene: TRBD1
CDR3 protein: ASSADRNYNEQF

CDR3 length: 12
V gene: TRBV19
D gene: TRBD2
CDR3 protein: ASSLTSSAGELF

CDR3 length: 13
V gene: TRBV7-2
D gene: TRBD1
CDR3 protein: ASSLALGRQGGYT

CDR3 length: 12
V gene: TRBV7-2
D gene: NA
CDR3 protein: ASSSQGNEVTQY

CDR3 length: 12
V gene: TRBV5-4
D gene: TRBD1
CDR3 protein: ASSAGTGTYEQY

CDR3 length: 11
V gene: TRBV6-5
D gene: NA
CDR3 protein: ASTRENTGELF

CDR3 length: 11
V gene: TRBV6-1
D gene: TRBD1
CDR3 protein: ASRDRVDQPQH